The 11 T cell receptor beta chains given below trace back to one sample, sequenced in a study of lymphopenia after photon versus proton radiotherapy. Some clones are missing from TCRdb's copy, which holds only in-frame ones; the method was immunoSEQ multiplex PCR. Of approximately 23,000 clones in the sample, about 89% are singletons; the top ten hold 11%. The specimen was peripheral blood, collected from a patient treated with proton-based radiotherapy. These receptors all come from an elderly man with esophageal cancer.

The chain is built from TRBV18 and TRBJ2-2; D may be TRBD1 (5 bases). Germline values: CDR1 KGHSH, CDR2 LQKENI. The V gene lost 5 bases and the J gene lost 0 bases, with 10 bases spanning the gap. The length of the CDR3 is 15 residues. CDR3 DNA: TGTGCCAGCTCAGAAGACAGTACGAACACCGGGGAGCTGTTTTTT. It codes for CASSEDSTNTGELFF.

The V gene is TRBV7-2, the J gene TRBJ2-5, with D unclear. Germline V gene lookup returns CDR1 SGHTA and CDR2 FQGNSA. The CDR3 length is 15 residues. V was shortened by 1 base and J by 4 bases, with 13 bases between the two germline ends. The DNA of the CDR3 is TGTGCCAGCAGCTTAGAGAGCGACACTCTAGAGACCCAGTACTTC. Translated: CASSLESDTLETQYF. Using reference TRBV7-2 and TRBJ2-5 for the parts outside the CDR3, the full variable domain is GAGVSQSPSNKVTEKGKDVELRCDPISGHTALYWYRQSLGQGLEFLIYFQGNSAPDKSGLPSDRFSAERTGGSVSTLTIQRTQQEDSAVYLCASSLESDTLETQYFGPGTRLLVL.

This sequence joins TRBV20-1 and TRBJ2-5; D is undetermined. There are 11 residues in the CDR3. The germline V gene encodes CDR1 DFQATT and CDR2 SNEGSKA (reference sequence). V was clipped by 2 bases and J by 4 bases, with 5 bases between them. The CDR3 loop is CSARPTETQYF. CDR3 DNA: TGCAGTGCTAGACCAACAGAGACCCAGTACTTC.

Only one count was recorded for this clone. The CDR3 DNA sequence: TGCAGCGTTGTAGGGGCCGGAGCCAAAAACATTCAGTACTTC. This gives the protein CSVVGAGAKNIQYF. This chain uses TRBV29-1 with TRBJ2-4; D is perhaps TRBD1 (5 bases). This CDR3 region has 14 residues. The germline V and J ends were trimmed by 4 bases and 0 bases, with 10 bases remaining between them. Germline CDR1 SQVTM, CDR2 ANQGSEA.

This CDR3 reads CASSRAGVEETQYF. DNA for the CDR3: TGCGCCAGCAGCAGAGCGGGAGTGGAAGAGACCCAGTACTTC. This chain joins TRBV5-1 and TRBJ2-5; the match to TRBD2 covers 8 bases. Germline V gives CDR1 SGHRS, CDR2 YFSETQ. The CDR3 has 14 amino acids. Germline trimming cut 4 bases from V and 3 bases from J; bases unmatched to any gene: 5. Full variable domain (outside the CDR3, taken from reference TRBV5-1 and TRBJ2-5): KAGVTQTPRYLIKTRGQQVTLSCSPISGHRSVSWYQQTPGQGLQFLFEYFSETQRNKGNFPGRFSGRQFSNSRSEMNVSTLELGDSALYLCASSRAGVEETQYFGPGTRLLVL.

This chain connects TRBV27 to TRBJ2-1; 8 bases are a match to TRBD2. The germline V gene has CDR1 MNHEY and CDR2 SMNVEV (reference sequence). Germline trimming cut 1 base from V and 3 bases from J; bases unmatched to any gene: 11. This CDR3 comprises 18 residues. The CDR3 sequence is CASSLFALAGSNYNEQFF. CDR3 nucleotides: TGTGCCAGCAGTTTATTCGCTTTAGCGGGATCGAACTACAATGAGCAGTTCTTC.

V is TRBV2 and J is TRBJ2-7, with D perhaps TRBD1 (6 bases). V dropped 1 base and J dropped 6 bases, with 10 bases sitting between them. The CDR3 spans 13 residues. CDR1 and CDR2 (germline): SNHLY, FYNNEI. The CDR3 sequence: CASSEVPRGEQYF. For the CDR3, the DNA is TGTGCCAGCAGTGAAGTGCCCAGGGGCGAGCAGTACTTC.

The CDR3 spells CASSLRGRAFF. DNA for the CDR3: TGTGCCAGCAGCTTGAGGGGGAGAGCTTTCTTT. The chain couples TRBV7-9 to TRBJ1-1, with a tentative D call TRBD1 (6 bases). The V and J ends lost 3 bases and 10 bases respectively, with 9 bases between them. The CDR3 covers 11 residues. CDR1 SEHNR and CDR2 FQNEAQ come from the germline V gene (reference sequence).

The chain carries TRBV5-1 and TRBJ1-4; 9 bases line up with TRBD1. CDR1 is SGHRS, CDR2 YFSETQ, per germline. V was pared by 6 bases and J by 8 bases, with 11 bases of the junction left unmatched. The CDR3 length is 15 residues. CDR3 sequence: CASKSLGTGMEKLFF. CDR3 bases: TGCGCCAGCAAGAGTCTCGGGACAGGGATGGAAAAACTGTTTTTT.

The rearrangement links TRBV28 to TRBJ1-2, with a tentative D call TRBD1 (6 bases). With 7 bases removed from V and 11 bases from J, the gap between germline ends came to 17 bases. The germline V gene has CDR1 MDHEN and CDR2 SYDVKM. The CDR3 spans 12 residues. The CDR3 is CASTPLGGLYTF. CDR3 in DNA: TGTGCCAGCACCCCCTTGGGGGGCCTTTACACCTTC.

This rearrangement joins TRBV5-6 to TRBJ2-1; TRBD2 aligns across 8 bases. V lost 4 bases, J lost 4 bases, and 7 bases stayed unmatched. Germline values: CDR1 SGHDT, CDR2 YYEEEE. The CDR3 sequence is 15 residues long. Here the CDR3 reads CASSRRLARYNEQFF. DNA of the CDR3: TGTGCCAGCAGCCGTAGACTAGCGAGGTACAATGAGCAGTTCTTC.